A selection of T cell receptor beta chains follows, all from one sample in a study of cytomegalovirus exposure and HLA in healthy donors. Assay used: immunoSEQ multiplex PCR; TCRdb lists only in-frame clones, some missing. The sample includes 60,000 to 70,000 clones. Sequencing input: PBMCs. The receptor set was obtained from a man aged 30-40 years in good health and CMV-seropositive. The conserved cysteine and the conserved F or W are not part of the CDR3 here. Each record gives: V gene, J gene, CDR3 protein.

TRBV11-2	TRBJ2-7	ASSGMGQGLGNEQY
TRBV7-9	TRBJ2-1	ASSPARTGQSDNEQF
TRBV7-3	TRBJ1-1	ASSFTGTTEAF
TRBV7-3	TRBJ2-1	ASSLGTSGYNEQF
TRBV5-1	TRBJ2-2	ASVPQTSGSFGELF
TRBV7-9	TRBJ2-5	ASSGETQY
TRBV6-1	TRBJ1-2	ASSGLQGADYGYT
TRBV9	TRBJ2-5	ASSPIGGQETQY
TRBV6-5	TRBJ1-2	ASSYSGRANYGYT
TRBV6-1	TRBJ1-5	ASSEPAGQDYSNQPQH
TRBV4-1	TRBJ1-2	ASSQDRDYGYT
TRBV18	TRBJ2-7	ASSPQTGLSSYEQY
TRBV6-5	TRBJ2-7	ASSEGGSTYEQY
TRBV4-1	TRBJ2-7	ASSQGEQGRGEQY
TRBV2	TRBJ1-2	ASYGEDYGYT
TRBV15	TRBJ1-1	ATSRGLRTGGMNTEAF
TRBV11-3	TRBJ2-7	ASSPGLADSYEQY
TRBV4-1	TRBJ2-1	ASSQGRQGARNEQF
TRBV4-2	TRBJ1-1	ASSQTTGGGTEAF
TRBV7-8	TRBJ1-5	ASSSSFRQPDQPQH
TRBV9	TRBJ2-1	ASSVSGAGAYNEQF
TRBV5-6	TRBJ2-2	ASSSSSGGATGELF
TRBV30	TRBJ2-5	AWSDNGTGGLRTQY
TRBV5-1	TRBJ1-6	ASREGGSPLH
TRBV18	TRBJ2-4	ASSPRDIQY
TRBV28	TRBJ1-1	ASSTTGAAF